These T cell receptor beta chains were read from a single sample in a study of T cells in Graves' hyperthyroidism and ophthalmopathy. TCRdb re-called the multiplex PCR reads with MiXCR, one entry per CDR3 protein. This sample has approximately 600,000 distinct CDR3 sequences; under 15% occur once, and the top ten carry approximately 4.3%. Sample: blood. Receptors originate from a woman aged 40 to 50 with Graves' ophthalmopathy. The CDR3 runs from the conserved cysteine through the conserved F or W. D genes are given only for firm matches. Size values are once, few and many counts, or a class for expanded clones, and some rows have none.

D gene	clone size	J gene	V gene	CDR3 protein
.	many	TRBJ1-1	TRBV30	CAWSRESPEAFF
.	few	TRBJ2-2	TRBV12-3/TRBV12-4	CASTSREGTGELFF
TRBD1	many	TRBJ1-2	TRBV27	CASSYRGEGGYTF
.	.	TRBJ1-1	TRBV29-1	CSVAQGRGEAFF
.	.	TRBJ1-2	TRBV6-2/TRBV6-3	CASSHLRAPLHYGYTF
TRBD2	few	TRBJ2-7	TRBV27	CASSPIQHGLAGPYEQYF
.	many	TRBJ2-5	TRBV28	CASSSGHLLETQYF
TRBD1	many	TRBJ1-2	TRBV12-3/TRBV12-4	CASSRLGTGLYGYTF
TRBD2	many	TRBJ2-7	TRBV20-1	CSARDEAGVSYEQYF
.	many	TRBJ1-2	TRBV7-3	CASSLTGTGGYTF
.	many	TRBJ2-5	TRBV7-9	CASSSKTSVTQYF
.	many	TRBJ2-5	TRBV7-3	CASSTGRTSQETQYF
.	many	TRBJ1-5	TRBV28	CASSRDIGSNQPQHF
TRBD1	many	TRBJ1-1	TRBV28	CASSWDRGTEAFF
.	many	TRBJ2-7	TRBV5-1	CASTPLGGGPYEQYF
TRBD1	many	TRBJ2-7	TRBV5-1	CASTGQGGYEQYF
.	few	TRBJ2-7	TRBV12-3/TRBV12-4	CASSPRRQGRNEQYF
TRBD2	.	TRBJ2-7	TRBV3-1	CASSRLGGSYEQYF
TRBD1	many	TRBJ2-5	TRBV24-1	CATSAGGDRGFEETQYF